Below are 2 T cell receptor beta chains sequenced from a single sample in a study of OX40 agonist ivuxolimab in advanced cancers. Libraries were prepared through the immunoSEQ multiplex PCR assay. Drawn from immuneACCESS, this table holds only the in-frame rearrangements with V and J called that TCRdb kept. Clones are partly lost; checked studies trace under half to an unresolved V gene and leave the rest unexplained. Here the sample has tens of thousands of clones; about 89% occur a single time. Jointly, the top ten make up 0.25% to 0.3% of the sample. The sample was CD4+ or CD8+ T cells sorted from blood, taken in a trial of the OX40 agonist ivuxolimab. These TCRs come from an adult with an advanced solid tumor such as melanoma, head and neck, liver or kidney cancer.

This chain joins TRBV2 and TRBJ1-5; no definite D call. The CDR3 covers 14 residues. V was shortened by 3 bases and J by 2 bases, with 8 bases between the two germline ends. Germline V gene data show CDR1 as SNHLY and CDR2 as FYNNEI. The CDR3 is CASSDRIGNQPQHF. CDR3 in DNA: TGTGCCAGCAGTGACAGGATAGGCAATCAGCCCCAGCATTTT.

The V gene is TRBV11-2, the J gene TRBJ2-4; D possibly corresponds to TRBD2 (7 bases). Germline-derived CDR1 and CDR2 are SGHAT and FQNNGV. This CDR3 region has 17 residues. The V and J ends lost 5 bases and 0 bases respectively, with 17 bases between them. DNA of the CDR3: TGTGCCAGCAGCCCCGCAAGGGGGGGTAGAGCCAAAAACATTCAGTACTTC. It encodes CASSPARGGRAKNIQYF.